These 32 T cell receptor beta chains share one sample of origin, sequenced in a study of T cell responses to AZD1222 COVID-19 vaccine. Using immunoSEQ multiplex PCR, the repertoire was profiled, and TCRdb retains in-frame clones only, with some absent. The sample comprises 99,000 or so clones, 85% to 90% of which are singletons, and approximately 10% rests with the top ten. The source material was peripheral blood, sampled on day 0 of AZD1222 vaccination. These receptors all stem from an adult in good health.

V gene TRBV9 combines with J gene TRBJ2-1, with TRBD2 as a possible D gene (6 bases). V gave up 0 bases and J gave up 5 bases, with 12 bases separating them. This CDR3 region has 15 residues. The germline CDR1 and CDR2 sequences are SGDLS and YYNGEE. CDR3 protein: CASSVAPSDHNEQFF. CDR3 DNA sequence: TGTGCCAGCAGCGTAGCCCCTAGCGACCACAATGAGCAGTTCTTC. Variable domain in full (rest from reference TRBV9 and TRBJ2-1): DSGVTQTPKHLITATGQRVTLRCSPRSGDLSVYWYQQSLDQGLQFLIQYYNGEERAKGNILERFSAQQFPDLHSELNLSSLELGDSALYFCASSVAPSDHNEQFFGPGTRLTVL.

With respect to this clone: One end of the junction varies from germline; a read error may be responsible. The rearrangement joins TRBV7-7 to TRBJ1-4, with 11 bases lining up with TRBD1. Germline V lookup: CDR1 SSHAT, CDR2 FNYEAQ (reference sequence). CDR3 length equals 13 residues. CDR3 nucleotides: TGTGCTAGCAGCTTGGGACAGGGGGGGGAACTGTTTTTT. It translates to CASSLGQGGELFF.

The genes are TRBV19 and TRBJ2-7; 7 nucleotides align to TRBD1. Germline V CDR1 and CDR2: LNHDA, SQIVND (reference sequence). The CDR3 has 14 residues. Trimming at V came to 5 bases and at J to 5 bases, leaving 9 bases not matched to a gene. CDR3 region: CASSRAQGIDEQYF. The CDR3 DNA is TGTGCCAGTAGTCGAGCACAGGGGATCGACGAGCAGTACTTC.

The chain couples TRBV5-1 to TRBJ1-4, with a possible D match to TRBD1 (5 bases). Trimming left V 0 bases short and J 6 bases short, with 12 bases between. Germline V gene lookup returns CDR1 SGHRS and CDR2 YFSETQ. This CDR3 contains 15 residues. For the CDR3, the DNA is TGCGCCAGCAGCTTGGTTGCAGGGATGGATGAAAAACTGTTTTTT. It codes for CASSLVAGMDEKLFF.

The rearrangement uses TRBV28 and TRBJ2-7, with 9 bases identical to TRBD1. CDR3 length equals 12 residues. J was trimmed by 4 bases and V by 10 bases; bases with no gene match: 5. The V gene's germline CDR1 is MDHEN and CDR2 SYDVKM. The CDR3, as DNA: TGTGCCATAGGACAGGGGAATTACGAGCAGTACTTC. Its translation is CAIGQGNYEQYF. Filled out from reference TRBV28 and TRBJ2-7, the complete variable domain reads DVKVTQSSRYLVKRTGEKVFLECVQDMDHENMFWYRQDPGLGLRLIYFSYDVKMKEKGDIPEGYSVSREKKERFSLILESASTNQTSMYLCAIGQGNYEQYFGPGTRLTVT.

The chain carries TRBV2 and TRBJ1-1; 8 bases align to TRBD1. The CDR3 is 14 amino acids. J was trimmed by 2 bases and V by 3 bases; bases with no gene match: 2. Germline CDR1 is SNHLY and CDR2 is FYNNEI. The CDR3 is CASSDRGPNTEAFF. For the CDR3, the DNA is TGTGCCAGCAGTGACAGGGGGCCCAACACTGAAGCTTTCTTT.

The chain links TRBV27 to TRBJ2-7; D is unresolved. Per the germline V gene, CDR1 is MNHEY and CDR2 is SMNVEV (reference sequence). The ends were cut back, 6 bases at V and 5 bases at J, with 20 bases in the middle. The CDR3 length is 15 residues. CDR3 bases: TGTGCCAGCAGGGGGTGGACGGGCCCCTCACACGAGCAGTACTTC. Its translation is CASRGWTGPSHEQYF.

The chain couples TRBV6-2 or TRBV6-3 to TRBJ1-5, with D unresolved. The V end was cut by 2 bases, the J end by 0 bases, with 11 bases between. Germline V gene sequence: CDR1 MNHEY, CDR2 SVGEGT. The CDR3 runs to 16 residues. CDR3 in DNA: TGTGCCAGCAGTTACGACGGTCTTTATAGCAATCAGCCCCAGCATTTT. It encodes CASSYDGLYSNQPQHF.

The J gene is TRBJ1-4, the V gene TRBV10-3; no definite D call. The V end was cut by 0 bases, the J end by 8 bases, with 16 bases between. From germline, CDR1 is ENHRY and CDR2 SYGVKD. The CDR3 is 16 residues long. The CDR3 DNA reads TGTGCCATCAGTGAGTCGAGTATGGGAGTAGGGGAAAAACTGTTTTTT. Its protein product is CAISESSMGVGEKLFF.

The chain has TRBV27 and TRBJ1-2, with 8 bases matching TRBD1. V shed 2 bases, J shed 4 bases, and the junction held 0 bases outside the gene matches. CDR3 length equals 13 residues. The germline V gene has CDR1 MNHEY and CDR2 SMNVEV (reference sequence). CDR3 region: CASSLTGGYGYTF. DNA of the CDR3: TGTGCCAGCAGTTTAACAGGGGGCTATGGCTACACCTTC.

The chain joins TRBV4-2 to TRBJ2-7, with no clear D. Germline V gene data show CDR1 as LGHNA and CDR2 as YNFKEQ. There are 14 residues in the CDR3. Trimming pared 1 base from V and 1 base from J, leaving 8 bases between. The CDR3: CASSQGGGSYEQYF. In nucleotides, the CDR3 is TGTGCCAGCAGCCAAGGAGGCGGTTCCTACGAGCAGTACTTC.

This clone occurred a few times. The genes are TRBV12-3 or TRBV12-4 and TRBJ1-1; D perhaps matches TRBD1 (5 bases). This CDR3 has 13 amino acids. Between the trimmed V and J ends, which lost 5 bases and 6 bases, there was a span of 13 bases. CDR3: CASSGGDRPEAFF. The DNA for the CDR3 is TGTGCCAGCAGTGGAGGGGACCGGCCTGAAGCTTTCTTT.

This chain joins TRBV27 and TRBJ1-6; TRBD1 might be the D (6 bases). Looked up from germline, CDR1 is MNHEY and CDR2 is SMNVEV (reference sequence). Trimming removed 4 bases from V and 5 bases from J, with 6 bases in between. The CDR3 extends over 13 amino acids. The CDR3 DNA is TGTGCCAGCAGTTCAGGGGATAATTCACCCCTCCACTTT. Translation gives CASSSGDNSPLHF.

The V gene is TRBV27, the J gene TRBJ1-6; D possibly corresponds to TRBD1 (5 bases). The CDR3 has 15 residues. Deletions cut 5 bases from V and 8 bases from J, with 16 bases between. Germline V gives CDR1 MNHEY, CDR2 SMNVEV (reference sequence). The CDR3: CASSLTGRDDSPLHF. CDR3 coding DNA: TGTGCCAGCAGTCTCACCGGGAGGGACGATTCACCCCTCCACTTT.

Here the CDR3 reads CASSPLRGGSGANVLTF. The CDR3 coding sequence is TGTGCCAGCAGCCCCCTAAGGGGTGGCTCTGGGGCCAACGTCCTGACTTTC. The chain joins TRBV3-1 (or the pseudogene TRBV3-2) to TRBJ2-6, with D perhaps matching TRBD1 (5 bases). CDR1 and CDR2 (germline): LGHDT, YNNKEL (reference sequence). There are 17 residues in the CDR3. The germline V and J ends were trimmed by 4 bases and 0 bases, with 13 bases remaining between them.

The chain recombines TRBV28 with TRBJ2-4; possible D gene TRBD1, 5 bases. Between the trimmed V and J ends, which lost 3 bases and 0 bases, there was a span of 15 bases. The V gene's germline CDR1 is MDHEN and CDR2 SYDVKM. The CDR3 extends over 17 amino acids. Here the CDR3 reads CASSFRRQRLAKNIQYF. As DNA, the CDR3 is TGTGCCAGCAGTTTCCGACGACAGCGTCTAGCCAAAAACATTCAGTACTTC.

The CDR3, as DNA: TGTGCCAGCAGTACAGGGTTAAACACCATATATTTT. As protein: CASSTGLNTIYF. The V call is TRBV28, the J call TRBJ1-3; perhaps TRBD1 as D (6 bases). The V end lost 5 bases, the J end lost 6 bases, and 8 bases lay between the germline ends. Germline CDR1 reads MDHEN; CDR2 reads SYDVKM. CDR3 length: 12 amino acids.

Written as DNA, the CDR3 is TGTGCCAGCAGCGCTGGACTAGCGGGGCCCCAAGAGACCCAGTACTTC. Its protein is CASSAGLAGPQETQYF. The V and J genes are TRBV2 and TRBJ2-5; 12 positions agree with TRBD2. The germline V gene has CDR1 SNHLY and CDR2 FYNNEI. Unmatched junction bases numbered 6, after V lost 6 bases and J lost 1 base. The length of the CDR3 is 16 residues.

The CDR3 coding sequence is TGTGCCAGCAGCTTATCGACAGGCGCGGATGCGGCTTTCTTT. Protein sequence: CASSLSTGADAAFF. This chain joins TRBV7-9 and TRBJ1-1; possible D gene TRBD1, 6 bases. V was cut by 2 bases and J by 11 bases, with 18 bases left in between. Germline loops: CDR1 SEHNR, CDR2 FQNEAQ (reference sequence). The CDR3 has 14 residues. Using reference TRBV7-9 and TRBJ1-1 for the parts outside the CDR3, the full variable domain is DTGVSQNPRHKITKRGQNVTFRCDPISEHNRLYWYRQTLGQGPEFLTYFQNEAQLEKSRLLSDRFSAERPKGSFSTLEIQRTEQGDSAMYLCASSLSTGADAAFFGQGTRLTVV.

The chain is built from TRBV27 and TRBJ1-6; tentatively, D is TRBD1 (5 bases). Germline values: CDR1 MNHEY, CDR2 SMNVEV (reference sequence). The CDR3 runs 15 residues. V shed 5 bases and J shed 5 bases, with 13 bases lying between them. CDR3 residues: CASSPRTSHNSPLHF. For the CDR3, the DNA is TGTGCCAGCAGTCCCCGGACATCACATAATTCACCCCTCCACTTT.

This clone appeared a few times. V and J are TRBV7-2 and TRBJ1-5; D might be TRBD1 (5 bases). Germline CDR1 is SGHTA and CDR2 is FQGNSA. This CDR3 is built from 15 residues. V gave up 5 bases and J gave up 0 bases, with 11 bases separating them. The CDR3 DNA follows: TGTGCCAGCAGCCCCGGGGGGAGTAGCAATCAGCCCCAGCATTTT. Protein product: CASSPGGSSNQPQHF.

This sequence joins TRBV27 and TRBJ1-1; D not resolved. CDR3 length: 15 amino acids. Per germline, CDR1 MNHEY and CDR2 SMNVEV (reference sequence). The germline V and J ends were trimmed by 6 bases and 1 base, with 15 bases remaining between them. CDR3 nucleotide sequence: TGTGCCAGCAGCCCCCGGGTGGGCCGGAACACTGAAGCTTTCTTT. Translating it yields CASSPRVGRNTEAFF.

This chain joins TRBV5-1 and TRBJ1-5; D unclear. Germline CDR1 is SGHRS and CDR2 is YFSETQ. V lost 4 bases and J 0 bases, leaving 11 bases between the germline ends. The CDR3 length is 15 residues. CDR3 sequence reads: CASSPSWGSNQPQHF. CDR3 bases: TGCGCCAGCAGCCCCTCCTGGGGTAGCAATCAGCCCCAGCATTTT.

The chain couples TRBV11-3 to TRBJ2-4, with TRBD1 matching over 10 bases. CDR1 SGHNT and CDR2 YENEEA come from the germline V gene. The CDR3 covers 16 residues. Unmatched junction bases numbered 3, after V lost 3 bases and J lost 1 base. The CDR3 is CASSLGTGVAKNIQYF. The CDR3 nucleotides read TGTGCCAGCAGCTTGGGGACAGGGGTCGCCAAAAACATTCAGTACTTC.

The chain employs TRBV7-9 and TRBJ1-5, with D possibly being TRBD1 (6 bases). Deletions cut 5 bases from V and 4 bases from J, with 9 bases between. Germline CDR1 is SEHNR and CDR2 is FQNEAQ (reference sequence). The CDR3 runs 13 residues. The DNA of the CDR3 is TGTGCCAGCAGCACTCAGGGGAATCAGCCCCAGCATTTT. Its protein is CASSTQGNQPQHF.

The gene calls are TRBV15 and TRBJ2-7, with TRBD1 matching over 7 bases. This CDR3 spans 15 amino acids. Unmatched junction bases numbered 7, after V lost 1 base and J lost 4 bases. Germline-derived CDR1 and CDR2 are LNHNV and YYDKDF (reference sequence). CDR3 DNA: TGTGCCACCAGCAGAGGGACAGGCCTTGGGTACGAGCAGTACTTC. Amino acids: CATSRGTGLGYEQYF.

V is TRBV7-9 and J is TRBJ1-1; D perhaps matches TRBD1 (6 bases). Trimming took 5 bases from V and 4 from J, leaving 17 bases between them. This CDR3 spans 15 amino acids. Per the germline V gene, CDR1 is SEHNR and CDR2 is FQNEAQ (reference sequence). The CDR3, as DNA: TGTGCCAGCAGCCAAGCTAAAGGGGGTGTCACTGAAGCTTTCTTT. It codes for CASSQAKGGVTEAFF.

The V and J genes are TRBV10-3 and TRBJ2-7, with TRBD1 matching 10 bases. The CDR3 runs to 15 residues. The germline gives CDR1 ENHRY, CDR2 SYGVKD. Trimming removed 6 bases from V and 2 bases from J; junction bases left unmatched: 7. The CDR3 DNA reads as TGTGCCATCAGGCGACAGGGGGCGGGGACCTACGAGCAGTACTTC. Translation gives CAIRRQGAGTYEQYF.

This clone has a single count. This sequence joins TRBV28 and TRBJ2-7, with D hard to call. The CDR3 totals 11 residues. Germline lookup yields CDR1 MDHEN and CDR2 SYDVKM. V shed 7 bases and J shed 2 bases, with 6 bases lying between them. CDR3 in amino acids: CASTEAYEQYF. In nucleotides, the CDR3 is TGTGCCAGCACCGAGGCCTACGAGCAGTACTTC.

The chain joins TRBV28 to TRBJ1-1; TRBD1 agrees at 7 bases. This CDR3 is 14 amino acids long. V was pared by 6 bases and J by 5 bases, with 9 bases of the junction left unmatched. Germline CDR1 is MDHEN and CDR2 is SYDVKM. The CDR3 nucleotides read TGTGCCAGCAGCACCTCAAGGGGGCGTACTGAAGCTTTCTTT. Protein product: CASSTSRGRTEAFF.

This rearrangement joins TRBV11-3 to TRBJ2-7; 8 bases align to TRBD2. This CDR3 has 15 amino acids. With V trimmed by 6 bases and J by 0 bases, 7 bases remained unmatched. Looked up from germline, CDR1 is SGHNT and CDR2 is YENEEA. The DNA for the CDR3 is TGTGCCAGCAGTCCCGGGAGGGCAGGCTCCTACGAGCAGTACTTC. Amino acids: CASSPGRAGSYEQYF.

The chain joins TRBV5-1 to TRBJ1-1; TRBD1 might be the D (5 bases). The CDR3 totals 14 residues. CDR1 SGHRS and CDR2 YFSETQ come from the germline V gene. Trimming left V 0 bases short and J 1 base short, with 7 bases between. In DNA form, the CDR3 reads TGCGCCAGCAGCTTGGACAGGCCGAACACTGAAGCTTTCTTT. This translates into CASSLDRPNTEAFF.